This T cell receptor beta chain was observed in a study of blood T cell repertoires in COVID-19. Method: immunoSEQ multiplex PCR; TCRdb's copy keeps in-frame clones and lacks some. This table has a few hundred thousand clones, roughly 90% appearing once. Participants' reported clinical history set cohort assignment. Recovered status applied to Cohort 3 donors who had two consecutive negative PCRs. It also applied to those with clearance or with symptom resolution. The germline V gene encodes CDR1 SNHLY and CDR2 FYNNEI. Trimming cost V 7 bases and J 2 bases; bases outside gene matches: 8. The CDR3 contains 14 residues. The table lists this clone with a count of one.

Sequencing used PBMCs or T cells enriched from blood (not recorded which). V gene TRBV2 combines with J gene TRBJ2-7; 7 bases agree with TRBD1. The sequence came from a woman aged 25 to 39 who had recovered from COVID-19. The CDR3 nucleotides are TGTGCCAGCAAGACAGGGATTCAAGCCTACGAGCAGTACTTC. It is translated as CASKTGIQAYEQYF.